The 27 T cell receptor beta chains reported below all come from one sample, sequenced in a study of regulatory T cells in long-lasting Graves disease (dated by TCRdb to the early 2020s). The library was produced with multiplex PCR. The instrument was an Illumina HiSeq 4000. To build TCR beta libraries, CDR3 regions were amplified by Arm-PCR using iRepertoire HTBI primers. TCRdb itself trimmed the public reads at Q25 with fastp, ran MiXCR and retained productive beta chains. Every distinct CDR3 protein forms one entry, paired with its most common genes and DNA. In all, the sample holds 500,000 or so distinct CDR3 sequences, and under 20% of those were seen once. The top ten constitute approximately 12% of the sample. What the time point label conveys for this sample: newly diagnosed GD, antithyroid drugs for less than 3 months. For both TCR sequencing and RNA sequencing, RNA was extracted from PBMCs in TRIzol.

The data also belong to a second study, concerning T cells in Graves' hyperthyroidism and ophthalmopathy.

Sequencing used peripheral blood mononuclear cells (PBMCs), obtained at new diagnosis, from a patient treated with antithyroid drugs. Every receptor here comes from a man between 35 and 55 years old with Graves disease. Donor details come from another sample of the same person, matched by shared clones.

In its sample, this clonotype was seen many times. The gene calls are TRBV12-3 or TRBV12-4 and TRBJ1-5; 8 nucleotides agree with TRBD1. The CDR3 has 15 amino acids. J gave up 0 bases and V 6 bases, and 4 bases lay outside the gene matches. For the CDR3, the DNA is TGTGCCAGCAGGCCGACAGGGGATAGCAATCAGCCCCAGCATTTT. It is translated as CASRPTGDSNQPQHF.

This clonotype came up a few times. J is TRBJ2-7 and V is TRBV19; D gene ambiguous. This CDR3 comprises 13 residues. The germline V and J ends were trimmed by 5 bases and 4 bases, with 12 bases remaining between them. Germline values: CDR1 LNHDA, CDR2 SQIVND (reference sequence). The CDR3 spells CASSEVTGYEQYF. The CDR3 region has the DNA TGTGCCAGTAGTGAGGTGACTGGGTACGAGCAGTACTTC.

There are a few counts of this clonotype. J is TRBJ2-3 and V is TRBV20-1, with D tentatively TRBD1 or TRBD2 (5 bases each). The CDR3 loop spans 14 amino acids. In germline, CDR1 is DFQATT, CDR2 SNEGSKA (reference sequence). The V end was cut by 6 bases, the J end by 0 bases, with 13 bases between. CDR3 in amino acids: CSARGRFSTDTQYF. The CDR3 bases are TGCAGTGCCCGGGGACGGTTTAGCACAGATACGCAGTATTTT.

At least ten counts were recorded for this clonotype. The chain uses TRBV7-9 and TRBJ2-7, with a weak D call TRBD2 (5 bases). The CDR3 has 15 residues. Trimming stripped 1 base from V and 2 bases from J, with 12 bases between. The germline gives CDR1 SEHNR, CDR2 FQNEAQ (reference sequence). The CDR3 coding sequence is TGTGCCAGCAGCTTAGAAGCTTCCGGGACCTACGAGCAGTACTTC. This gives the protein CASSLEASGTYEQYF. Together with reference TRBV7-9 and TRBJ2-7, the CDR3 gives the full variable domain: DTGVSQNPRHKITKRGQNVTFRCDPISEHNRLYWYRQTLGQGPEFLTYFQNEAQLEKSRLLSDRFSAERPKGSFSTLEIQRTEQGDSAMYLCASSLEASGTYEQYFGPGTRLTVT.

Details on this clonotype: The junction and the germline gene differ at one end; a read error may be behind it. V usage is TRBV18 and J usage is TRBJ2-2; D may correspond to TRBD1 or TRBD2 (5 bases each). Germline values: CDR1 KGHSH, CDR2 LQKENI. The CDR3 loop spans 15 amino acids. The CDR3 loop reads CASSLPGALTGEPFF. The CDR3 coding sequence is TGTGCCAGCAGTTTACCCGGGGCTCTCACCGGGGAGCCGTTTTTT.

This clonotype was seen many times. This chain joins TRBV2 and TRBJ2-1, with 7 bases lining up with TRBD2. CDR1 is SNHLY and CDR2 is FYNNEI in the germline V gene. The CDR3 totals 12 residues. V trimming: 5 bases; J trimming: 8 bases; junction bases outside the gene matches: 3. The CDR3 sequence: CASSTAGDEQFF. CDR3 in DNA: TGTGCCAGCAGTACGGCGGGAGATGAGCAGTTCTTC.

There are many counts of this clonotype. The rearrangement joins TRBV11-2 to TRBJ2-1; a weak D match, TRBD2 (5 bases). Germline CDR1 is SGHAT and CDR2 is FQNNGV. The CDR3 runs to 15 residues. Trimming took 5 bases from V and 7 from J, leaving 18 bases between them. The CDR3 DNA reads TGTGCCAGCAGCCCACCAGCGGAATCAAGGAATGAGCAGTTCTTC. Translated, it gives CASSPPAESRNEQFF.

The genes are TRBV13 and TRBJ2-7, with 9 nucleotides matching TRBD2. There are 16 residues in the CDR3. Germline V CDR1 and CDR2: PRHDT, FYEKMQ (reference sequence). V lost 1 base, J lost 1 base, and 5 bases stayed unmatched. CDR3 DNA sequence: TGTGCCAGCAGCTTAGCTGGACTAGCGAAGTCCTACGAGCAGTACTTC. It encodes CASSLAGLAKSYEQYF.

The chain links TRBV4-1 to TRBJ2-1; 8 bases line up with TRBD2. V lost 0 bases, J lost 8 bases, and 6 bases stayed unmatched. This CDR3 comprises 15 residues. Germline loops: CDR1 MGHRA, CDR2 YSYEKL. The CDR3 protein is CASSQESGRVDEQFF. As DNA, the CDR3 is TGCGCCAGCAGCCAAGAAAGCGGGAGAGTTGATGAGCAGTTCTTC.

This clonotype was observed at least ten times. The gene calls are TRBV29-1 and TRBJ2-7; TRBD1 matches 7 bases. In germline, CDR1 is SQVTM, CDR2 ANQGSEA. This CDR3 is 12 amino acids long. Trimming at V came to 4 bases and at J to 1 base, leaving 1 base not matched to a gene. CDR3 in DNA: TGCAGCGTTGCAGGGGGTTCCTACGAGCAGTACTTC. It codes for CSVAGGSYEQYF.

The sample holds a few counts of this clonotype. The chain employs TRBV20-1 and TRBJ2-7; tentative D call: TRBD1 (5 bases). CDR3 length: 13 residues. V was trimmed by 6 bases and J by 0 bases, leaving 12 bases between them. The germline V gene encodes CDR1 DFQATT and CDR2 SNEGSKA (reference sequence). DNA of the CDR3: TGCAGTGCCCAACAGGATTACTCCTACGAGCAGTACTTC. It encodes CSAQQDYSYEQYF.

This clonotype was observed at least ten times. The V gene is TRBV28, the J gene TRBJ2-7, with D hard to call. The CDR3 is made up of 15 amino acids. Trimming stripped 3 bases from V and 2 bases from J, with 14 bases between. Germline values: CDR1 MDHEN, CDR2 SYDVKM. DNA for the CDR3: TGTGCCAGCAGTTTTGGCTCTCCCATGCCCTACGAGCAGTACTTC. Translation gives CASSFGSPMPYEQYF.

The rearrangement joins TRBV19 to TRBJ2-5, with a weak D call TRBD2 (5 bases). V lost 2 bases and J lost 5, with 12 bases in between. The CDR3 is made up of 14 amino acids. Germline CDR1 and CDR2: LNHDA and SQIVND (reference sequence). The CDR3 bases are TGTGCCAGTAGTATATTCGGGAAGGAGGAGACCCAGTACTTC. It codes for CASSIFGKEETQYF.

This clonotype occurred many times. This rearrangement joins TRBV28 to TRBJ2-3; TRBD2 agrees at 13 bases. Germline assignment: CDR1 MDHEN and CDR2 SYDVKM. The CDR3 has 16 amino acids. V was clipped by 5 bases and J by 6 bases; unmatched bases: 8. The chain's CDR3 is CASSPPGLAGADTQYF. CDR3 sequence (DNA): TGTGCCAGCAGTCCGCCAGGACTAGCGGGAGCGGATACGCAGTATTTT. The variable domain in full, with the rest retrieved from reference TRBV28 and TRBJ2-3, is DVKVTQSSRYLVKRTGEKVFLECVQDMDHENMFWYRQDPGLGLRLIYFSYDVKMKEKGDIPEGYSVSREKKERFSLILESASTNQTSMYLCASSPPGLAGADTQYFGPGTRLTVL.

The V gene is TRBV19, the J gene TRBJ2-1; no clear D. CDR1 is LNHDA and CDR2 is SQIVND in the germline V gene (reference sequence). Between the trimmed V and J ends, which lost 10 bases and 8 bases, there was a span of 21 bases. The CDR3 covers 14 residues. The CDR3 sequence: CATTSSGLGYEQFF. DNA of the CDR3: TGTGCCACTACCTCTAGTGGTCTTGGGTATGAGCAGTTCTTC. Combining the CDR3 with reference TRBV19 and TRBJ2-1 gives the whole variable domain DGGITQSPKYLFRKEGQNVTLSCEQNLNHDAMYWYRQDPGQGLRLIYYSQIVNDFQKGDIAEGYSVSREKKESFPLTVTSAQKNPTAFYLCATTSSGLGYEQFFGPGTRLTVL.

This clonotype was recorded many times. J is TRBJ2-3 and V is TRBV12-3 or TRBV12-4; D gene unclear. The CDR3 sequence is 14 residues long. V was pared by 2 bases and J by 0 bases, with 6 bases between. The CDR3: CASSLRPSTDTQYF. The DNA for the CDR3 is TGTGCCAGCAGTTTAAGGCCTAGCACAGATACGCAGTATTTT.

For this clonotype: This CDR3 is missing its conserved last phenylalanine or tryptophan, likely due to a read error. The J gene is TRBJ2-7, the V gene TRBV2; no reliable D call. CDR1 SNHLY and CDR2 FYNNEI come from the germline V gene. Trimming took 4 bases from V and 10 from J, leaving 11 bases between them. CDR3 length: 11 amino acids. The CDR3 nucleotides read TGTGCCAGCAGTGGGGTGGAACTCCAGTACCTC. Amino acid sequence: CASSGVELQYL.

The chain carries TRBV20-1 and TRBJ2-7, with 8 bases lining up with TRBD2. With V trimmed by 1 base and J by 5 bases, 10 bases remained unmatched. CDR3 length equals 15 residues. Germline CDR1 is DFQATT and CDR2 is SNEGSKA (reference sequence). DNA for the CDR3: TGCAGTGCTAGAGGGAAAAGCGGGAGTACCCACGAGCAGTACTTC. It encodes CSARGKSGSTHEQYF.

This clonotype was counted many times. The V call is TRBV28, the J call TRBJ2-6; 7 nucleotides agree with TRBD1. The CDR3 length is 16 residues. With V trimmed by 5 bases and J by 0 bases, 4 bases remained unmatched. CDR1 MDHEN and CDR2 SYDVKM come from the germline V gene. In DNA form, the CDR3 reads TGTGCCAGCAGTCCGGACAGGATCTCTGGGGCCAACGTCCTGACTTTC. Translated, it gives CASSPDRISGANVLTF.

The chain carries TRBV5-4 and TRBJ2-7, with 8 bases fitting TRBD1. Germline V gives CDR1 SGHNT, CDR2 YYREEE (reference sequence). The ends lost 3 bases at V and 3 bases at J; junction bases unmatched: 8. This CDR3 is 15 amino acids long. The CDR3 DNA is TGTGCCAGCAGCTCCACAGGGGGACGATTCTACGAGCAGTACTTC. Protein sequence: CASSSTGGRFYEQYF.

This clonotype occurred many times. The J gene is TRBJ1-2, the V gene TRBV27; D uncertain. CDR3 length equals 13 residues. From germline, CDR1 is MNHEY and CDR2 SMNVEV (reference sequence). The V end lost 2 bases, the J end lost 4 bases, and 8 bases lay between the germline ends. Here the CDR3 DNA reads TGTGCCAGCAGTTTAGGTAGGGCCTATGGCTACACCTTC. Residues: CASSLGRAYGYTF.

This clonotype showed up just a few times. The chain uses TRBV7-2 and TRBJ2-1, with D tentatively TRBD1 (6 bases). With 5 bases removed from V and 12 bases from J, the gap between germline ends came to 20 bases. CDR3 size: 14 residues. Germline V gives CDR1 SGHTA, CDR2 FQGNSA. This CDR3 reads CASSERTGTPLQFF. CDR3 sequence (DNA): TGTGCCAGCAGCGAACGCACCGGGACACCTTTGCAGTTCTTC.

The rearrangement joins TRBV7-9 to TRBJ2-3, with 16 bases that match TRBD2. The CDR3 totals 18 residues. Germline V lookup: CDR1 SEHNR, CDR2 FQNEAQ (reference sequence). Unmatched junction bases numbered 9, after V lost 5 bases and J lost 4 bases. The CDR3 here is CASSNQGLAGGPPDTQYF. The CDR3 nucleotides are TGTGCCAGCAGCAACCAGGGACTAGCGGGAGGGCCGCCAGATACGCAGTATTTT.

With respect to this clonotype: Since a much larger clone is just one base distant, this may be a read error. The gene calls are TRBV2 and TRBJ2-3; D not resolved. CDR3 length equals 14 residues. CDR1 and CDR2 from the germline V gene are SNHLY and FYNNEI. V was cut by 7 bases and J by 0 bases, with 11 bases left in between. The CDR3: CASNARKSTDTQYF. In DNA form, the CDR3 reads TGTGCCAGCAATGCCAGGAAGAGCACAGATACGCAGTATTTT.

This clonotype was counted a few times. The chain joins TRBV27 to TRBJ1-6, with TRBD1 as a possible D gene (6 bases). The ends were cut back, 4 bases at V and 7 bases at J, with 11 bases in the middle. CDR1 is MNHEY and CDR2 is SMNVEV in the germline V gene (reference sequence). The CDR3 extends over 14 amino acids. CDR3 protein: CASSWGGWNSPLHF. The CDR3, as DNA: TGTGCCAGCAGTTGGGGGGGCTGGAATTCACCCCTCCACTTT.

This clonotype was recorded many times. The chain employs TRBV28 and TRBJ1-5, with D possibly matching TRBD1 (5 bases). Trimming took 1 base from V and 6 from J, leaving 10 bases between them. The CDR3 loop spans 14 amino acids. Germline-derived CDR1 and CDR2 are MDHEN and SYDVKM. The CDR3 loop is CASSLFQGAQPQHF. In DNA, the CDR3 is TGTGCCAGCAGTTTATTCCAGGGAGCTCAGCCCCAGCATTTT.

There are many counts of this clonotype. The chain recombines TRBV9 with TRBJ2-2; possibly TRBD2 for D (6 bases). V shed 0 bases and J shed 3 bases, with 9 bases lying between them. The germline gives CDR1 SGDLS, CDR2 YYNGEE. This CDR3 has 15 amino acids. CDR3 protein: CASSVGSGDTGELFF. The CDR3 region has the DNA TGTGCCAGCAGCGTAGGTAGCGGCGACACCGGGGAGCTGTTTTTT.